These 18 T cell receptor beta chains were sequenced from one sample in a study of T cells in Graves' hyperthyroidism and ophthalmopathy (dated by TCRdb to between 2018 and 2021). Libraries came from multiplex PCR. The sample was run on an Illumina HiSeq 2000. The TCR beta CDR3 regions were amplified from the RNA transcripts. The first round of RT-PCR for the TCR CDR3 was performed with the HTBI primer set and the Qiagen OneStep RT-PCR kit. TCRdb reprocessing: public reads trimmed at Q25 with fastp, clones called with MiXCR, in-frame beta chains kept. Records with the same CDR3 protein are collapsed into one entry carrying the most frequent genes and DNA. Here the sample has over 650,000 distinct CDR3 sequences; roughly 45% occur a single time. Under 8.5% of the sample belongs to the ten largest clones. Sequencing was performed on peripheral blood or thyroid tissue (not recorded which). The receptors originated from an adult man with Graves' disease, either hyperthyroidism or ophthalmopathy (not recorded which).

This chain uses TRBV2 with TRBJ1-3, with D uncertain. The CDR3 extends over 16 amino acids. Germline V CDR1 and CDR2: SNHLY, FYNNEI. V lost 5 bases to trimming and J lost 0 bases, with 14 bases between them. CDR3 protein: CASSYSTGISGNTIYF. The CDR3 coding sequence is TGTGCCAGCAGTTACTCGACTGGCATCTCTGGAAACACCATATATTTT.

The chain combines TRBV15 with TRBJ1-2; tentative D call: TRBD1 (6 bases). This CDR3 has 16 residues. Trimming pared 3 bases from V and 0 bases from J, leaving 14 bases between. CDR1 LNHNV and CDR2 YYDKDF come from the germline V gene (reference sequence). The CDR3 reads CATSSLAGDANYGYTF. Written as DNA, the CDR3 is TGTGCCACCAGCAGTTTAGCAGGGGACGCTAACTATGGCTACACCTTC.

CDR3 DNA sequence: TGTGCCAGCAGCTTAAGTCCAAACTATGGCTACACCTTC. It yields the protein CASSLSPNYGYTF. J is TRBJ1-2 and V is TRBV13, with D unresolved. The V end lost 2 bases, the J end lost 2 bases, and 6 bases lay between the germline ends. This CDR3 comprises 13 residues. CDR1 PRHDT and CDR2 FYEKMQ come from the germline V gene (reference sequence).

This chain links TRBV12-3 or TRBV12-4 with TRBJ1-1, with TRBD1 matching 8 bases. CDR3 length: 13 amino acids. V dropped 6 bases and J dropped 12; count of bases not matched to a gene: 12. The CDR3 nucleotides read TGTGCCAGCAGCCGGGAGGACAGGGCAGGCTCTTTCTTT. The encoded protein is CASSREDRAGSFF.

The rearrangement joins TRBV6-1 to TRBJ2-7; a possible D gene is TRBD1 (6 bases). The CDR3 is made up of 13 amino acids. V lost 5 bases and J 4 bases, leaving 12 bases between the germline ends. Germline CDR1 is MNHNS and CDR2 is SASEGT. CDR3 coding DNA: TGTGCCAGCAGTTACCGGGACATGTACGAGCAGTACTTC. It encodes CASSYRDMYEQYF.

This clonotype was recorded at least ten times. V and J are TRBV10-3 and TRBJ1-4; 11 bases agree with TRBD1. CDR1 and CDR2 from the germline V gene are ENHRY and SYGVKD. This CDR3 spans 16 amino acids. Trimming at V came to 6 bases and at J to 7 bases, leaving 10 bases not matched to a gene. CDR3 sequence reads: CAIRSGTGGGSEKLFF. The CDR3 DNA reads TGTGCCATCAGGTCCGGGACAGGGGGTGGTAGTGAAAAACTGTTTTTT.

This clonotype was observed a few times. This chain uses TRBV19 with TRBJ2-7; TRBD2 matches 11 bases. Per the germline V gene, CDR1 is LNHDA and CDR2 is SQIVND (reference sequence). With 1 base clipped from V and 3 bases from J, the junction kept 5 bases outside the gene matches. This CDR3 has 16 amino acids. CDR3 loop: CASSIGSLAGGYEQYF. CDR3 bases: TGTGCCAGTAGTATAGGGAGCCTAGCGGGGGGCTACGAGCAGTACTTC.

V and J are TRBV2 and TRBJ1-4; possible D gene TRBD1, 5 bases. Looked up from germline, CDR1 is SNHLY and CDR2 is FYNNEI. The CDR3 extends over 13 amino acids. Trimming removed 5 bases at V and 8 bases at J, with 12 bases between. CDR3: CASSRDLAEKLFF. The CDR3 bases are TGTGCCAGCAGTAGGGACCTGGCGGAAAAACTGTTTTTT. The full variable domain, completed using reference TRBV2 and TRBJ1-4, is EPEVTQTPSHQVTQMGQEVILRCVPISNHLYFYWYRQILGQKVEFLVSFYNNEISEKSEIFDDQFSVERPDGSNFTLKIRSTKLEDSAMYFCASSRDLAEKLFFGSGTQLSVL.

The chain links TRBV2 to TRBJ2-6, with D possibly called TRBD1 or TRBD2 (6 bases each). From germline, CDR1 is SNHLY and CDR2 FYNNEI. The V end was cut by 6 bases, the J end by 1 base, with 16 bases between. This CDR3 has 17 residues. CDR3 coding DNA: TGTGCCAGCAGGGAGGGGGTATTCGGGTCTGGGGCCAACGTCCTGACTTTC. This sequence encodes CASREGVFGSGANVLTF.

The table lists this clonotype with many counts. The chain employs TRBV7-6 and TRBJ1-4; 7 nucleotides line up with TRBD1. This CDR3 is built from 15 residues. CDR1 is SGHVS, CDR2 FNYEAQ, per germline. The ends lost 5 bases at V and 8 bases at J; junction bases unmatched: 11. CDR3 amino acids: CASSGGQSLMEKLFF. DNA of the CDR3: TGTGCCAGCAGCGGGGGACAGTCACTAATGGAAAAACTGTTTTTT.

This clonotype was picked up many times. The chain joins TRBV7-9 to TRBJ2-7, with 12 bases aligning to TRBD2. The CDR3 is 15 amino acids. V lost 5 bases and J lost 2; bases outside the gene matches: 4. Per germline, CDR1 SEHNR and CDR2 FQNEAQ (reference sequence). The CDR3 loop is CASSVGLAGTYEQYF. The CDR3 DNA is TGTGCCAGCAGCGTCGGACTAGCGGGAACCTACGAGCAGTACTTC.

This clonotype showed up just a few times. The CDR3 DNA reads as TGTGCCAGCAGCTTAGGGGCCGAAGGGGGCGGCTATGGCTACACCTTC. It specifies CASSLGAEGGGYGYTF. V gene TRBV13 combines with J gene TRBJ1-2; TRBD1 aligns across 7 bases. The ends lost 0 bases at V and 4 bases at J; junction bases unmatched: 8. CDR3 length: 16 residues. Germline-derived CDR1 and CDR2 are PRHDT and FYEKMQ (reference sequence).

The gene calls are TRBV15 and TRBJ1-4; 8 positions match TRBD1. The CDR3 extends over 14 amino acids. Trimming removed 4 bases from V and 3 bases from J; junction bases left unmatched: 1. Looked up from germline, CDR1 is LNHNV and CDR2 is YYDKDF (reference sequence). The CDR3 DNA sequence: TGTGCCACCAGCACGGGACAGGCTAATGAAAAACTGTTTTTT. This codes for CATSTGQANEKLFF.

This chain's CDR3 is CASSYRGSANQPQHF. The CDR3 coding sequence is TGTGCCAGCAGTTACAGAGGGTCCGCTAATCAGCCCCAGCATTTT. The chain employs TRBV7-8 and TRBJ1-5; D remains unclear. Trimming stripped 6 bases from V and 4 bases from J, with 16 bases between. The CDR3 loop spans 15 amino acids. Germline CDR1 SGHVS, CDR2 FQNEAQ.

This rearrangement joins TRBV10-3 to TRBJ2-7; 7 bases are shared with TRBD1. Germline CDR1 and CDR2: ENHRY and SYGVKD. The CDR3 is 14 residues long. The V and J ends lost 4 bases and 5 bases, in that order; junction bases with no gene match: 8. The CDR3: CAISVKQGTNEQYF. CDR3 DNA sequence: TGTGCCATCAGTGTAAAACAGGGGACGAACGAGCAGTACTTC.

This clonotype was counted only a few times. The chain links TRBV10-3 to TRBJ1-2; 10 bases align to TRBD1. From germline, CDR1 is ENHRY and CDR2 SYGVKD. V shed 10 bases, J shed 4 bases, and the junction held 15 bases outside the gene matches. This CDR3 is 16 amino acids long. The CDR3 region has the DNA TGTGCCAGCAGCTTCGGACAGGGGGAAAGGTTCTATGGCTACACCTTC. This sequence encodes CASSFGQGERFYGYTF.

The rearrangement links TRBV20-1 to TRBJ2-5; no firm D call. Trimming removed 6 bases from V and 0 bases from J, with 8 bases in between. The CDR3 extends over 12 amino acids. The V gene's germline CDR1 is DFQATT and CDR2 SNEGSKA (reference sequence). The CDR3 bases are TGCAGTGCCTCAGACGACCAAGAGACCCAGTACTTC. Translated: CSASDDQETQYF.

This clonotype was seen repeatedly, ten times or more. This chain joins TRBV7-9 and TRBJ2-7; no reliable D call. The CDR3 sequence is 13 residues long. Trimming stripped 6 bases from V and 4 bases from J, with 13 bases between. Per the germline V gene, CDR1 is SEHNR and CDR2 is FQNEAQ (reference sequence). In DNA, the CDR3 is TGTGCCAGCAGTTCAGGCCTCAGGTACGAGCAGTACTTC. It is translated as CASSSGLRYEQYF.